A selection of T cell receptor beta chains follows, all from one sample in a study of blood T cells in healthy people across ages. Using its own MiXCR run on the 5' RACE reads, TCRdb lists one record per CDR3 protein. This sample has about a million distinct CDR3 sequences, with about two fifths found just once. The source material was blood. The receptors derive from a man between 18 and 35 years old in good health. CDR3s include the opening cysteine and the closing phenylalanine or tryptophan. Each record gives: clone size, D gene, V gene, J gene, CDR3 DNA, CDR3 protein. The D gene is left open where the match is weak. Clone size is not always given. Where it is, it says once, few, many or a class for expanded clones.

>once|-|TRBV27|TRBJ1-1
TGTGCCAGCAGTTTAAGTTGGAGACCGGGACCACCTATGAACACTGAAGCTTTCTTT
CASSLSWRPGPPMNTEAFF
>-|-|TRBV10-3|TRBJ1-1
TGTGCCATCAGTGACCCAAGACCCGACGCTGAAGCTTTCTTT
CAISDPRPDAEAFF
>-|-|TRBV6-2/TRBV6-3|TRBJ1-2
TGTGCCAGCAGCCCTTTCCCAGAGACCTACTATGGCTACACCTTC
CASSPFPETYYGYTF
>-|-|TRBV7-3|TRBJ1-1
TGTGCCAGCAGCTTAAACGGAGCAGGGGCTATGAACACTGAAGCTTTCTTT
CASSLNGAGAMNTEAFF
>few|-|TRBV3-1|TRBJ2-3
TGTGCCAGCAGCCAACTGGACTTCACAGATACGCAGTATTTT
CASSQLDFTDTQYF
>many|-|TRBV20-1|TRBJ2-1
TGCAGTGCTAGAGATCAAACTTTGAATGAGCAGTTCTTC
CSARDQTLNEQFF
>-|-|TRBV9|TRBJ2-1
TGTGCCAGCAGCGTAGAGCCACAGGCTTACAATGAGCAGTTCTTC
CASSVEPQAYNEQFF
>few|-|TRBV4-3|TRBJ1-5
TGCGCCAGCAGCCAAGATGGGCCTCTTTCTCAGCCCCAGCATTTT
CASSQDGPLSQPQHF
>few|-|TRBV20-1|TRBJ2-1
TGCAGTGCTCTCATATACAATGAGCAGTTCTTC
CSALIYNEQFF
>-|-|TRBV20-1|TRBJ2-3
TGCACCCGCGGTGTGGGAGTTACGCAGTATTTT
CTRGVGVTQYF
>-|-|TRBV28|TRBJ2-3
TGTGCCAGCAGTTTCCGCGCTTTGACTACCTCAGATACGCAGTATTTT
CASSFRALTTSDTQYF
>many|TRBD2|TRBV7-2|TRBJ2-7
TGTGCCAGCAGCTTAATCGGGGGGTCTACTTACGAGCAGTACTTC
CASSLIGGSTYEQYF
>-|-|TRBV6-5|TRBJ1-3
TGTGCCAGCAGGTACAGAAATGGAAACACCATATATTTT
CASRYRNGNTIYF
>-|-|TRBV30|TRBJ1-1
TGTGCCGGGAGCGCTCCGAACACTGAAGCTTTCTTT
CAGSAPNTEAFF
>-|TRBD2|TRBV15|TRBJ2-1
TGTGCCACCAGCTCCCCCGAAGGACTAGCGGGAGGGCCCCCCTACAATGAGCAGTTCTTC
CATSSPEGLAGGPPYNEQFF
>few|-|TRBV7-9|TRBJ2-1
TGTGCCAGCAGCCCGCGGACACAAAGAATAGACAATGAGCAGTTCTTC
CASSPRTQRIDNEQFF
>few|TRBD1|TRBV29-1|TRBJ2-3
TGCAGCGTGGCCCCGGGACAGCAAGGAGATACGCAGTATTTT
CSVAPGQQGDTQYF
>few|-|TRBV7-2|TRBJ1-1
TGTGCCAGCAGCTTAGCGACGGTGTTGAACACTGAAGCTTTCTTT
CASSLATVLNTEAFF
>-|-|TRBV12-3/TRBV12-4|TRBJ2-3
TGTGCCAGCAGTAAACTGGACCGGGCAGATACGCAGTATTTT
CASSKLDRADTQYF
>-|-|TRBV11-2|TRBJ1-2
TGTGCCGGCAGCTCCGCTCCATGGCGAGATGGCTACACCTTC
CAGSSAPWRDGYTF
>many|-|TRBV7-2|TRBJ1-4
TGTGCCAGCAGCTTAGCATTCGGCGGCAGTAATGAAAAACTGTTTTTT
CASSLAFGGSNEKLFF
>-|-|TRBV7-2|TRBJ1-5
TGTGCCAGCAGTTTATCTCTAGGCAATCAGCCCCAGCATTTT
CASSLSLGNQPQHF
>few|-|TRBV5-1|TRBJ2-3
TGCGCCAGCAGCTTGGTACCCGCAGATACGCAGTATTTT
CASSLVPADTQYF
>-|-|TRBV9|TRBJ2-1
TGTGCCAGCAGCGGATCTCTGGGAGGCGATGAGCAGTTCTTC
CASSGSLGGDEQFF
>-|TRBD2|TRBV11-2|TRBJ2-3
TGTGCCAGCAGCCCGACTAGCGGGGGGGCTTTAGATACGCAGTATTTT
CASSPTSGGALDTQYF
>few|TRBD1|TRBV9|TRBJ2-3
TGTGCCAGCAGCGTAGGGGGGACAGAGAGCACAGATACGCAGTATTTT
CASSVGGTESTDTQYF
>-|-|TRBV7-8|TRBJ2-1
TGTGCCAGCATCCAAAGCGGGACATCGCAGTTCTTC
CASIQSGTSQFF
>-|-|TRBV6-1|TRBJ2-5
TGTGCCAGCACGGGAGTACGGACCCAGTACTTC
CASTGVRTQYF
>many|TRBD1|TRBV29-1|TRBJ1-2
TGCAGCGTCCGGGACAGGCCAGCTAACTATGGCTACACCTTC
CSVRDRPANYGYTF
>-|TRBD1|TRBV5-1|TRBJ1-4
TGCGCCAGCAGCTTGGGTATTGCGACAGGGTGGCCAGCCATCCCACACAAAGATGAAAAACTGTTTTTT
CASSLGIATGWPAIPHKDEKLFF
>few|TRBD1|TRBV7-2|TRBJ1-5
TGTGCCAGCAGCTCGACAGGGGGGTCTCAGCCCCAGCATTTT
CASSSTGGSQPQHF